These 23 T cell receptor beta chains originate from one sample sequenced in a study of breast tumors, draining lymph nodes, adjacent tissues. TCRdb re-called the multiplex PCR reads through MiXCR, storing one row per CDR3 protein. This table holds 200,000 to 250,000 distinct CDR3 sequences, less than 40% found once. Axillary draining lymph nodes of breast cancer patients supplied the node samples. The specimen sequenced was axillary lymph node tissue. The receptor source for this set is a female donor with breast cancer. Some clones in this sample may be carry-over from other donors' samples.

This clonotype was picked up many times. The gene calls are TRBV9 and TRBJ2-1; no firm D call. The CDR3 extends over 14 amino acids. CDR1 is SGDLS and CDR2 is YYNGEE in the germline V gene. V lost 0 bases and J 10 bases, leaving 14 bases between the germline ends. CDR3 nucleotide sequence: TGTGCCAGCAGCGTAGGGCCAAGTTGGGTAGAGCAGTTCTTC. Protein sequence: CASSVGPSWVEQFF.

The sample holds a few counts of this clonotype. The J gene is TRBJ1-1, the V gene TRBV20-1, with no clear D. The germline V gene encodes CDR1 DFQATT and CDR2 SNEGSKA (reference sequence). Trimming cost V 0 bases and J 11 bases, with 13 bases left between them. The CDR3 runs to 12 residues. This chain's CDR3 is CSARDNIFRAFF. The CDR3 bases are TGCAGTGCTAGAGATAACATTTTCCGCGCTTTCTTT.

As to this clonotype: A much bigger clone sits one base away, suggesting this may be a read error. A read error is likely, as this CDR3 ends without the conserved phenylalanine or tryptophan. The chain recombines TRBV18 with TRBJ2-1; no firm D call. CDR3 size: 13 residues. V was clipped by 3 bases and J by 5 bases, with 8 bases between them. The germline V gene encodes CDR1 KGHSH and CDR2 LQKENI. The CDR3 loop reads CASSPGPHNEQFL. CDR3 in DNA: TGTGCCAGCTCACCCGGACCTCACAATGAGCAGTTCCTC.

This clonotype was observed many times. CDR3 sequence: CASSQGGGRTQYF. Here the CDR3 DNA reads TGTGCCAGCAGCCAAGGGGGGGGCCGTACGCAGTATTTT. The chain uses TRBV4-2 and TRBJ2-3, with D maybe TRBD2 (7 bases). There are 13 residues in the CDR3. From germline, CDR1 is LGHNA and CDR2 YNFKEQ. V shed 1 base and J shed 8 bases, with 10 bases lying between them.

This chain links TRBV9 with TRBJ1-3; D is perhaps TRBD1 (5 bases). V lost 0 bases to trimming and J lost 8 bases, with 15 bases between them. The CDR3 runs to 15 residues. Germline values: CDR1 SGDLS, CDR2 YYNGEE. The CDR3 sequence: CASSVEQGSGYTIYF. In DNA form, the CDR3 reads TGTGCCAGCAGCGTAGAGCAGGGTAGTGGCTACACCATATATTTT. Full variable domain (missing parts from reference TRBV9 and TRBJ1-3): DSGVTQTPKHLITATGQRVTLRCSPRSGDLSVYWYQQSLDQGLQFLIQYYNGEERAKGNILERFSAQQFPDLHSELNLSSLELGDSALYFCASSVEQGSGYTIYFGEGSWLTVV.

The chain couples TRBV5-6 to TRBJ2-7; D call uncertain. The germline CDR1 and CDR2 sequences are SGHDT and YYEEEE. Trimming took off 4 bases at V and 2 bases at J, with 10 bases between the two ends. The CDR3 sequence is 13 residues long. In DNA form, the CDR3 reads TGTGCCAGCAGCCTCGACCGTGCCTACGAGCAGTACTTC. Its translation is CASSLDRAYEQYF.

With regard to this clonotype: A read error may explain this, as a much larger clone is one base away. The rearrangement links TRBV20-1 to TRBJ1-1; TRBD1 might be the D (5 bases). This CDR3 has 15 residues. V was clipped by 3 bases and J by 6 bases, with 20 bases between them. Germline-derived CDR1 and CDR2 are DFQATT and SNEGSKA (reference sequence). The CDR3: CSARNSRGLDAEAFF. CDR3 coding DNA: TGCAGTGCTAGGAACTCCCGGGGCCTGGACGCTGAAGCTTTCTTT.

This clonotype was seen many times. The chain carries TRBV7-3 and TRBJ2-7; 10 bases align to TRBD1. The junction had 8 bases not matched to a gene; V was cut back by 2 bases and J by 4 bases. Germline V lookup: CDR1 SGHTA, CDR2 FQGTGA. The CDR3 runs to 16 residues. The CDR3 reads CASSLPTGGHLYEQYF. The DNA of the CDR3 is TGTGCCAGCAGCTTACCGACAGGGGGCCACCTGTACGAGCAGTACTTC.

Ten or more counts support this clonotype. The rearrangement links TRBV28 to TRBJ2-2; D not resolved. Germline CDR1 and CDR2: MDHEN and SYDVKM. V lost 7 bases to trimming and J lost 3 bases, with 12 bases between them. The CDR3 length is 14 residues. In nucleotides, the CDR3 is TGTGCCAGCAAGGTGATAGCAGACACCGGGGAGCTGTTTTTT. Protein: CASKVIADTGELFF.

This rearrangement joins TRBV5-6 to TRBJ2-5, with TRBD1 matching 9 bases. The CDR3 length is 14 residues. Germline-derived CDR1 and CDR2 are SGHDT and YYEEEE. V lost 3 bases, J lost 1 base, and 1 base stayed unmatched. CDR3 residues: CASSWGQGQETQYF. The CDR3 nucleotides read TGTGCCAGCAGCTGGGGACAGGGCCAAGAGACCCAGTACTTC.

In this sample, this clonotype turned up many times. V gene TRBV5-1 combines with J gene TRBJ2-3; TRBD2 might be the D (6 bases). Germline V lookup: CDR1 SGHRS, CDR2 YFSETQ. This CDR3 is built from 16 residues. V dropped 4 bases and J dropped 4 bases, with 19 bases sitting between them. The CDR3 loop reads CASSPSATSRADTQYF. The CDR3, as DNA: TGCGCCAGCAGCCCATCTGCCACTAGCCGAGCAGATACGCAGTATTTT.

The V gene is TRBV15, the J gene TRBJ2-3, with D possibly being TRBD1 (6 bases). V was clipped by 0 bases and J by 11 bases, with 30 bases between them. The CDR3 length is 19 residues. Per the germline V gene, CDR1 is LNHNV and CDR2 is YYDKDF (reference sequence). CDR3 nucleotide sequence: TGTGCCACCAGCAGAGATGGTGGGGGCAGCGCCAGCTCCTACAATGAGCAGTATTTT. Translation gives CATSRDGGGSASSYNEQYF.

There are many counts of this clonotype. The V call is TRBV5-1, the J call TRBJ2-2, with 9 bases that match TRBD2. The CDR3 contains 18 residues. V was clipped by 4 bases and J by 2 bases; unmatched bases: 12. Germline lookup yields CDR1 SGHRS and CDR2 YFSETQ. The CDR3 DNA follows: TGCGCCAGCAGCCCCCTCCTAGCGGGAATAAGCAACACCGGGGAGCTGTTTTTT. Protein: CASSPLLAGISNTGELFF. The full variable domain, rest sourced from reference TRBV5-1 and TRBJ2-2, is KAGVTQTPRYLIKTRGQQVTLSCSPISGHRSVSWYQQTPGQGLQFLFEYFSETQRNKGNFPGRFSGRQFSNSRSEMNVSTLELGDSALYLCASSPLLAGISNTGELFFGEGSRLTVL.

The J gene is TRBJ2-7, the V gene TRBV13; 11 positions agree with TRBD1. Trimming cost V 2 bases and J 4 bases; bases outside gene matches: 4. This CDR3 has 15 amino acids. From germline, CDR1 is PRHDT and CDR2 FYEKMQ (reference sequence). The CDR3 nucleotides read TGTGCCAGCAGCTTATTTGGACAGGGGGCATACGAGCAGTACTTC. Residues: CASSLFGQGAYEQYF.

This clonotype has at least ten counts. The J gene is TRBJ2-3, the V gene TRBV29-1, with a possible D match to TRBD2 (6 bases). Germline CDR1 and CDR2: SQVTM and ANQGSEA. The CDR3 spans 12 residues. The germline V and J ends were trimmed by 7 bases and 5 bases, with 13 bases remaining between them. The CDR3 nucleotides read TGCAGCGGGGACCTGGGGGGAGATACGCAGTATTTT. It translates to CSGDLGGDTQYF.

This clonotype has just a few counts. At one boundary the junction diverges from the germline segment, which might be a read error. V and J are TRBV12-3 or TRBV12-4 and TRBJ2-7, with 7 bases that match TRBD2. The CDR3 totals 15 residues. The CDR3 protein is CASSLLPGGATEQHF. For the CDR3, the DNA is TGTGCCAGCAGTTTACTTCCGGGAGGTGCTACCGAGCAGCACTTC.

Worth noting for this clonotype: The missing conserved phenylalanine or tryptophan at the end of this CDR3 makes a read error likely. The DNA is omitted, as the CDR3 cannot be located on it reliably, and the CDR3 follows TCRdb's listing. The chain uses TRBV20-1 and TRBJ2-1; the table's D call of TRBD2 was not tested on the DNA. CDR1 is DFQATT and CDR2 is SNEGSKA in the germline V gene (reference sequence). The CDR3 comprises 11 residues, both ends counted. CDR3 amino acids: CSARDRAGGPA.

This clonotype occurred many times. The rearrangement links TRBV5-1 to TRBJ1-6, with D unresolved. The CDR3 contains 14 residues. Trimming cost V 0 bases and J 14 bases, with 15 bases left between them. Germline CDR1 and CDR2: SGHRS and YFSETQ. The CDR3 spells CASSLGDTLRSLHF. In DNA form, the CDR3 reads TGCGCCAGCAGCTTGGGAGACACCCTTAGGTCCCTCCACTTT.

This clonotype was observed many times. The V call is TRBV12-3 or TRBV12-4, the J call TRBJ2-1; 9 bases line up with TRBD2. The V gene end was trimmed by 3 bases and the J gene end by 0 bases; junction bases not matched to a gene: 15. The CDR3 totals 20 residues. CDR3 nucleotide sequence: TGTGCCAGCAGTTTCCCGTCTGTAGCGGGAGAGCGGAGCTCCTACAATGAGCAGTTCTTC. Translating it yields CASSFPSVAGERSSYNEQFF.

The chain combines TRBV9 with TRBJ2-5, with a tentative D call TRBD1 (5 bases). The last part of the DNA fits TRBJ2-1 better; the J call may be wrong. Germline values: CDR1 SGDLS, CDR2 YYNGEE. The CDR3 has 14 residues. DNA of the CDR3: TGTGCCAGCAGCGTGGGGCTGGTCGAAGAGACCCAGTTCTTC. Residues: CASSVGLVEETQFF.

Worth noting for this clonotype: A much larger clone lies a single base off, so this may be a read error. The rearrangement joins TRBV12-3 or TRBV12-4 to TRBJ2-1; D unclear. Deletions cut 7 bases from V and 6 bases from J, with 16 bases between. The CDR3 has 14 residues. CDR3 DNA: TGTGCCAGCACCAGGCCTAGTTTCTCCAATGAGCAGTTCTTC. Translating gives CASTRPSFSNEQFF.

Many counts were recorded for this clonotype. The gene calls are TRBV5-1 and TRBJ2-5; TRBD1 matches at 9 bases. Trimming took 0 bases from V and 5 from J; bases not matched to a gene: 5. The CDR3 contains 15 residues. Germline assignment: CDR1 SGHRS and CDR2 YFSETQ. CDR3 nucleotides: TGCGCCAGCAGCTTGGTCCCGGGACAGGGTGAGACCCAGTACTTC. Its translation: CASSLVPGQGETQYF.

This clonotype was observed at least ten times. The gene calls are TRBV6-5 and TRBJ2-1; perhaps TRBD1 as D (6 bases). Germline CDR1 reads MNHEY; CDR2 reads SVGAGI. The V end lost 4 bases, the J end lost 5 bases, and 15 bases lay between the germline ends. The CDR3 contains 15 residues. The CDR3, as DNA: TGTGCCAGCAGTTCTGATGGGACAACTCACAATGAGCAGTTCTTC. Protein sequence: CASSSDGTTHNEQFF.